The clone carrying this T cell receptor beta chain was seen a few times. Antigen unknown. Trimming removed 4 bases from V and 4 bases from J, with 10 bases in between. CDR3 size: 12 residues. Germline V gives CDR1 SQVTM, CDR2 ANQGSEA. Individuals selected for sequencing had exhibited CD8+CD57+ cell expansion on flow cytometry. The data were taken from a study of CD8+CD57+ T cells in acquired aplastic anemia. TCR beta VDJ and CDR3 profiles were obtained from a genomic DNA template. In TCRdb, the reads were re-called with MiXCR into one record per CDR3 protein. The sample lists around 190,000 distinct CDR3 sequences; approximately 48% were seen once. Overall study findings and caveats: Researchers report that fewer than 35 CD8+ CDR3 sequences appeared in both patients and controls.

This TCR was sampled from a human donor with aplastic anemia. The sequencing input was sorted CD4+, CD8+, or CD8+CD57+ T cells (not recorded which) from PBMCs. This chain uses TRBV29-1 with TRBJ1-1; no firm D call. CDR3 DNA sequence: TGCAGCGTTGGTGGGGAAGGCACTGAAGCTTTCTTT. It encodes CSVGGEGTEAFF. Full variable domain (rest looked up from reference TRBV29-1 and TRBJ1-1): SAVISQKPSRDICQRGTSLTIQCQVDSQVTMMFWYRQQPGQSLTLIATANQGSEATYESGFVIDKFPISRPNLTFSTLTVSNMSPEDSSIYLCSVGGEGTEAFFGQGTRLTVV.